This entry concerns a single T cell receptor beta chain. The repertoire was sequenced with immunoSEQ multiplex PCR; TCRdb's copy has only in-frame clones and lacks some. The table includes some 70,000 clones, roughly nine tenths detected once. The data originate from a study of technical replicates of blood from a few donors. The V gene lost 2 bases and the J gene lost 7 bases, with 18 bases spanning the gap. The CDR3 sequence is 16 residues long. Germline lookup yields CDR1 GTSNPN and CDR2 SVGIG (reference sequence). The sample taken for sequencing was PBMCs. J is TRBJ1-6 and V is TRBV30, with D unresolved. The sequence derives from a human donor in good health. Some clones in this sample may be carry-over from other donors' samples. CDR3 nucleotide sequence: TGTGCCTGGAGTCTACGACGAGGCACTGGGAATTCACCCCTCCACTTT. Translated, it gives CAWSLRRGTGNSPLHF.